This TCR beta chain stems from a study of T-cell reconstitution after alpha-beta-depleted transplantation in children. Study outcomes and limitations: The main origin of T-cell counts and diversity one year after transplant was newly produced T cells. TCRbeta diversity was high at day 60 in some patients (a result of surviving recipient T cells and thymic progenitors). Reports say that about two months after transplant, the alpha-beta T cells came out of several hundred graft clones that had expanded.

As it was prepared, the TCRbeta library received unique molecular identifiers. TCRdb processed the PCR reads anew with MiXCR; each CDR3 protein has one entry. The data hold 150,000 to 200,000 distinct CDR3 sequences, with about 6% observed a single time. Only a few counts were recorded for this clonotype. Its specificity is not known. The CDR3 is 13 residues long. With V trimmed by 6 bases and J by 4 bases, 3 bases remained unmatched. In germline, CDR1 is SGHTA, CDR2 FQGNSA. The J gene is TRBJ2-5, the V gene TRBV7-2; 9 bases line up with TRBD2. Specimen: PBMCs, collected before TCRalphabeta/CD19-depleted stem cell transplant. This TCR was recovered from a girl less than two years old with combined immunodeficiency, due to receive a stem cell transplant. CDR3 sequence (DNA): TGTGCCAGCAGTCAGACTAGCGGAGAGACCCAGTACTTC. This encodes CASSQTSGETQYF. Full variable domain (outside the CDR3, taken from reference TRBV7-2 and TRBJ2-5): GAGVSQSPSNKVTEKGKDVELRCDPISGHTALYWYRQSLGQGLEFLIYFQGNSAPDKSGLPSDRFSAERTGGSVSTLTIQRTQQEDSAVYLCASSQTSGETQYFGPGTRLLVL.